Included here is one T cell receptor beta chain sequence, with context. Sequencing was performed with immunoSEQ multiplex PCR; in TCRdb, only in-frame clones are kept and a portion is missing. This sample has 95,000 to 150,000 clones, with around 87% found just once. The data belong to a study of T cell responses to AZD1222 COVID-19 vaccine. This TCR was recovered from an adult in good health. The source material was peripheral blood, sampled on day 0 of AZD1222 vaccination.

CDR3 nucleotides: TGTGCCAGCGGCCGGGACGGACCTAACTATGGCTACACCTTC. Translation gives CASGRDGPNYGYTF. The chain employs TRBV2 and TRBJ1-2; D may be TRBD1 (5 bases). CDR1 and CDR2 (germline): SNHLY, FYNNEI. The CDR3 loop spans 14 amino acids. Trimming removed 8 bases from V and 0 bases from J, with 13 bases in between.